There are a few counts of the clone carrying this T cell receptor beta chain. As yet, its antigen is unknown. TCRdb processed the reads anew with MiXCR; each CDR3 protein has one entry. The sample carries about 900,000 distinct CDR3 sequences, 30% to 40% recorded once. Trimming pared 3 bases from V and 4 bases from J, leaving 10 bases between. Germline CDR1 is LNHDA and CDR2 is SQIVND (reference sequence). This CDR3 comprises 14 residues. The sample belongs to a study of T cell repertoires in cytomegalovirus infection. The rearrangement joins TRBV19 to TRBJ1-5, with D maybe TRBD1 (5 bases). This receptor was taken from a human donor in good health (CMV status not recorded). Some clones in this sample may be carry-over from other donors' samples. Sequenced material: cultured CD8+ T cells from PBMCs, taken from culture after CMV antigen stimulation. The CDR3 DNA is TGTGCCAGTAGTATCGACAGCTTGAATCAGCCCCAGCATTTT. This translates into CASSIDSLNQPQHF.